One sample yielded the 27 T cell receptor beta chains listed below, sequenced in a study of blood T cell repertoires in COVID-19. Here immunoSEQ multiplex PCR was the method, and the copy in TCRdb shows in-frame clones only, minus some. The data contain more than 200,000 clones, about 85% of them seen just once; the ten biggest clones take up 10%. Sequencing was carried out using peripheral blood. These receptors all come from a woman aged 45-65 years with COVID-19, enrolled during active disease.

The chain joins TRBV6-6 to TRBJ2-7; D is perhaps TRBD2 (5 bases). CDR1 and CDR2 (germline): MNHNY, SVGAGI (reference sequence). This CDR3 has 13 residues. The germline V and J ends were trimmed by 6 bases and 3 bases, with 12 bases remaining between them. The CDR3 loop is CASRVGGNYEQYF. The CDR3 nucleotides read TGTGCCAGCAGGGTCGGAGGAAACTACGAGCAGTACTTC.

V is TRBV10-3 and J is TRBJ2-3; 7 nucleotides align to TRBD1. CDR3 length: 15 residues. Germline values: CDR1 ENHRY, CDR2 SYGVKD. The V gene end was trimmed by 0 bases and the J gene end by 1 base; junction bases not matched to a gene: 1. CDR3 sequence reads: CAISESRGRTDTQYF. DNA for the CDR3: TGTGCCATCAGTGAGTCGAGGGGGCGCACAGATACGCAGTATTTT.

The chain joins TRBV19 to TRBJ1-6; D is undetermined. The CDR3 runs to 14 residues. V was trimmed by 2 bases and J by 3 bases, leaving 5 bases between them. Germline V gene sequence: CDR1 LNHDA, CDR2 SQIVND (reference sequence). This CDR3 is CASSIQDYNSPLHF. In nucleotides, the CDR3 is TGTGCCAGTAGTATACAGGACTATAATTCACCCCTCCACTTT.

The V call is TRBV14, the J call TRBJ1-1; 8 positions match TRBD1. Germline V CDR1 and CDR2: SGHDN, FVKESK. The CDR3 loop spans 18 amino acids. V gave up 1 base and J gave up 0 bases; unmatched junction bases: 10. The CDR3: CASSQAQGAGVMNTEAFF. In nucleotides, the CDR3 is TGTGCCAGCAGCCAAGCGCAGGGGGCAGGGGTCATGAACACTGAAGCTTTCTTT.

This clone was seen only a few times. The chain recombines TRBV5-1 with TRBJ1-2; 7 nucleotides line up with TRBD1. Germline values: CDR1 SGHRS, CDR2 YFSETQ. The CDR3 consists of 14 residues. Trimming cost V 4 bases and J 3 bases; bases outside gene matches: 6. CDR3 nucleotides: TGCGCCAGCAGCCCGACAGGGTTCGACTATGGCTACACCTTC. Protein product: CASSPTGFDYGYTF.

There are a few counts of this clone. The chain uses TRBV19 and TRBJ2-7, with 8 bases that match TRBD2. Germline V gene lookup returns CDR1 LNHDA and CDR2 SQIVND (reference sequence). V trimming: 9 bases; J trimming: 2 bases; junction bases outside the gene matches: 6. There are 13 residues in the CDR3. This CDR3 reads CASRPGGAYEQYF. In DNA, the CDR3 is TGTGCCAGCCGCCCGGGGGGGGCCTACGAGCAGTACTTC.

V and J are TRBV6-4 and TRBJ1-1; D call uncertain. CDR1 is MRHNA, CDR2 SNTAGT, per germline. CDR3 length: 16 residues. V lost 4 bases and J lost 1, with 16 bases in between. As DNA, the CDR3 is TGTGCCAGCAGTGTTAGTTTAGATCAGGAGAACACTGAAGCTTTCTTT. Residues: CASSVSLDQENTEAFF.

The chain links TRBV7-2 to TRBJ1-4; D is perhaps TRBD1 (6 bases). There are 15 residues in the CDR3. Per the germline V gene, CDR1 is SGHTA and CDR2 is FQGNSA. Trimming left V 4 bases short and J 8 bases short, with 17 bases between. The CDR3 spells CASSSPGGAEEKLFF. The CDR3 coding sequence is TGTGCCAGCAGCTCCCCGGGGGGGGCGGAGGAAAAACTGTTTTTT.

This clone was found a few times. Other DNA sequences in the sample encode the same CDR3. This chain joins TRBV12-5 and TRBJ1-1; D gene ambiguous. The CDR3 totals 13 residues. V dropped 7 bases and J dropped 1 base, with 10 bases sitting between them. Per germline, CDR1 LGHNT and CDR2 FRNRAP. The CDR3 protein is CASAPTGNTEAFF. In nucleotides, the CDR3 is TGTGCTAGTGCCCCGACTGGGAACACTGAAGCTTTCTTT.

In nucleotides, the CDR3 is TGTGCCAGCAGTTATAGGGGTGACAATGAGCAGTTCTTC. Amino acids: CASSYRGDNEQFF. The chain joins TRBV6-5 to TRBJ2-1; D is perhaps TRBD1 (5 bases). The CDR3 covers 13 residues. V lost 3 bases to trimming and J lost 5 bases, with 8 bases between them. CDR1 and CDR2 from the germline V gene are MNHEY and SVGAGI.

This clone was recorded a few times. V usage is TRBV6-6 and J usage is TRBJ2-2; D remains ambiguous. The CDR3 spans 12 residues. CDR1 and CDR2 from the germline V gene are MNHNY and SVGAGI (reference sequence). V dropped 5 bases and J dropped 7 bases, with 8 bases sitting between them. Here the CDR3 reads CASSLTVGELFF. The DNA of the CDR3 is TGTGCCAGCAGTCTAACAGTCGGGGAGCTGTTTTTT.

The chain uses TRBV5-5 and TRBJ2-1; tentative D call: TRBD1 (5 bases). Germline V gene lookup returns CDR1 SGHKS and CDR2 YYEKEE (reference sequence). This CDR3 is built from 16 residues. V shed 4 bases and J shed 0 bases, with 14 bases lying between them. The CDR3 bases are TGTGCCAGCAGCCGCAGACAGCATAGCTCCTACAATGAGCAGTTCTTC. Protein: CASSRRQHSSYNEQFF.

The CDR3: CASSARGGTGINSPLHF. CDR3 DNA sequence: TGTGCCAGTAGTGCCAGAGGGGGGACAGGGATTAATTCACCCCTCCACTTT. The V gene is TRBV19, the J gene TRBJ1-6, with 9 bases lining up with TRBD1. The CDR3 has 17 amino acids. Unmatched junction bases numbered 11, after V lost 5 bases and J lost 6 bases. Germline V gene sequence: CDR1 LNHDA, CDR2 SQIVND (reference sequence).

This clone was counted a single time. The V gene is TRBV10-3, the J gene TRBJ1-2, with D possibly matching TRBD1 (6 bases). The germline V gene encodes CDR1 ENHRY and CDR2 SYGVKD. Trimming took off 6 bases at V and 2 bases at J, with 10 bases between the two ends. The CDR3 length is 13 residues. The CDR3 reads CAIRVDRNYGYTF. The DNA for the CDR3 is TGTGCCATCAGGGTTGACAGGAACTATGGCTACACCTTC.

The rearrangement joins TRBV27 to TRBJ2-1, with a possible D match to TRBD1 (5 bases). Trimming stripped 6 bases from V and 6 bases from J, with 15 bases between. The germline gives CDR1 MNHEY, CDR2 SMNVEV (reference sequence). The CDR3 consists of 14 residues. DNA of the CDR3: TGTGCCAGCAGCCTAGGGGAACAAATCAATGAGCAGTTCTTC. It translates to CASSLGEQINEQFF.

DNA of the CDR3: TGTGCCAGCAGCCAAGATGAACTAGTGGGGGGGCTAGTTGGGGCCAACGTCCTGACTTTC. This encodes CASSQDELVGGLVGANVLTF. The chain couples TRBV4-2 to TRBJ2-6; D perhaps matches TRBD2 (7 bases). Trimming removed 0 bases from V and 3 bases from J, with 21 bases in between. This CDR3 is built from 20 residues. CDR1 and CDR2 from the germline V gene are LGHNA and YNFKEQ.

The rearrangement uses TRBV5-1 and TRBJ1-6; 7 bases map to TRBD1. CDR1 and CDR2 from the germline V gene are SGHRS and YFSETQ. The CDR3 consists of 15 residues. V dropped 3 bases and J dropped 5; count of bases not matched to a gene: 5. The CDR3 sequence is CASSSLQGNNSPLHF. The CDR3 nucleotides are TGCGCCAGCAGCTCCTTACAGGGGAATAATTCACCCCTCCACTTT.

The chain has TRBV11-3 and TRBJ1-6; D might be TRBD1 (6 bases). Per germline, CDR1 SGHNT and CDR2 YENEEA. Trimming left V 4 bases short and J 4 bases short, with 14 bases between. There are 16 residues in the CDR3. DNA of the CDR3: TGTGCCAGCAGCTACCCGACAGGACCGTATAATTCACCCCTCCACTTT. This codes for CASSYPTGPYNSPLHF.

CDR3 loop: CASSLAGGGTGELFF. DNA of the CDR3: TGCGCCAGCAGCTTGGCCGGCGGGGGCACCGGGGAGCTGTTTTTT. V usage is TRBV5-1 and J usage is TRBJ2-2, with TRBD2 identical over 7 bases. There are 15 residues in the CDR3. V lost 0 bases and J lost 4; bases outside the gene matches: 3. CDR1 is SGHRS, CDR2 YFSETQ, per germline. The full variable domain, in which reference TRBV5-1 and TRBJ2-2 provide the parts outside the CDR3, is KAGVTQTPRYLIKTRGQQVTLSCSPISGHRSVSWYQQTPGQGLQFLFEYFSETQRNKGNFPGRFSGRQFSNSRSEMNVSTLELGDSALYLCASSLAGGGTGELFFGEGSRLTVL.

This sequence joins TRBV6-2 or TRBV6-3 and TRBJ2-2, with a tentative D call TRBD2 (5 bases). Trimming removed 4 bases from V and 3 bases from J, with 9 bases in between. Per germline, CDR1 MNHEY and CDR2 SVGEGT. The CDR3 covers 14 residues. The CDR3, as DNA: TGTGCCAGCAGTTTCGGACTTTACACCGGGGAGCTGTTTTTT. Translating it yields CASSFGLYTGELFF.

The chain employs TRBV10-2 and TRBJ1-6, with no clear D. The CDR3 spans 13 residues. Trimming took off 7 bases at V and 10 bases at J, with 14 bases between the two ends. Germline CDR1 and CDR2: WSHSY and SAAADI. In DNA form, the CDR3 reads TGCGCCAGCACGGGAAGGGAGGGCTCACCCCTCCACTTT. Amino acids: CASTGREGSPLHF.

The chain carries TRBV10-3 and TRBJ1-6; D ambiguous. This CDR3 contains 14 residues. The germline V and J ends were trimmed by 3 bases and 7 bases, with 10 bases remaining between them. Germline values: CDR1 ENHRY, CDR2 SYGVKD. This CDR3 reads CAISDGQPNSPLHF. CDR3 coding DNA: TGTGCCATCAGTGATGGGCAGCCCAATTCACCCCTCCACTTT.

The gene calls are TRBV20-1 and TRBJ1-5; D not resolved. The V end was cut by 1 base, the J end by 7 bases, with 5 bases between. Per the germline V gene, CDR1 is DFQATT and CDR2 is SNEGSKA (reference sequence). The CDR3 covers 11 residues. The CDR3 is CSARVAQPQHF. Written as DNA, the CDR3 is TGCAGTGCTAGAGTAGCCCAGCCCCAGCATTTT.

V is TRBV5-1 and J is TRBJ1-3; a weak D match, TRBD1 (5 bases). The CDR3 spans 17 residues. Germline V CDR1 and CDR2: SGHRS, YFSETQ. V was pared by 0 bases and J by 1 base, with 14 bases between. The CDR3 sequence is CASSLASRAQSGNTIYF. For the CDR3, the DNA is TGCGCCAGCAGCTTGGCTTCCAGGGCCCAGTCTGGAAACACCATATATTTT. Full variable domain (missing parts from reference TRBV5-1 and TRBJ1-3): KAGVTQTPRYLIKTRGQQVTLSCSPISGHRSVSWYQQTPGQGLQFLFEYFSETQRNKGNFPGRFSGRQFSNSRSEMNVSTLELGDSALYLCASSLASRAQSGNTIYFGEGSWLTVV.

The rearrangement uses TRBV5-4 and TRBJ1-1, with a tentative D call TRBD1 (6 bases). Trimming stripped 4 bases from V and 1 base from J, with 11 bases between. Germline V gene data show CDR1 as SGHNT and CDR2 as YYREEE (reference sequence). The CDR3 contains 14 residues. The CDR3 protein is CASSPPDRNTEAFF. The CDR3 DNA sequence: TGTGCCAGCAGCCCCCCGGACAGGAACACTGAAGCTTTCTTT.

The chain recombines TRBV6-4 with TRBJ2-1, with D perhaps matching TRBD1 (6 bases). Germline lookup yields CDR1 MRHNA and CDR2 SNTAGT. There are 11 residues in the CDR3. With 2 bases removed from V and 14 bases from J, the gap between germline ends came to 10 bases. CDR3 sequence reads: CASSDGRGKFF. Written as DNA, the CDR3 is TGTGCCAGCAGTGACGGCAGGGGAAAGTTCTTC.

This chain links TRBV3-1 (or the pseudogene TRBV3-2) with TRBJ2-4, with TRBD2 matching 11 bases. Trimming cost V 4 bases and J 1 base; bases outside gene matches: 18. Germline CDR1 is LGHDT and CDR2 is YNNKEL (reference sequence). This CDR3 has 21 residues. The CDR3 protein is CASSPRGTPGLADMAKNIQYF. Here the CDR3 DNA reads TGTGCCAGCAGCCCGCGGGGGACTCCGGGACTAGCGGACATGGCCAAAAACATTCAGTACTTC.